The entry below gives a single TCR beta chain sequence along with its context. Its specific antigen is unknown. No per-base quality is available; no much larger clone lies one base away. The entry originates in a study of blood T cell repertoires in COVID-19 (dated by TCRdb to 2019 to 2021). As for the study more broadly: Samples from collaborators originated in the United States, Italy and Spain and spanned both the acute and convalescent phases of COVID-19. The prospective study material was composed of cDNA or gDNA derived from T cells, B-cell-depleted T cells, or PBMCs. Deeply sampled blood TCRbeta repertoires from subjects exposed to, actively infected with, or recovered from COVID-19 were included in the dataset. A freely available public database, intended as a resource for researchers studying the immune response to SARS-CoV-2, is where the repertoires were released. The samples were drawn from two sources: the first 160 participants of the ongoing ImmuneRACE study, and over 1,000 subjects contributed by 6 global collaborators. The sample metadata nearly always contained a de-identified subject ID, COVID-19 status, age in years and sex. Where available, HLA class I and class II types were taken from metadata supplied by the sample provider and were not determined by assay-based typing.

Whole blood was collected in K2EDTA tubes by collaborating institutions according to the institutions' own protocols. For TCRbeta analysis, collaborators shipped samples in one of three forms: frozen whole blood, isolated PBMCs, or DNA extracted from either of those sample types. The study at large found these results: Clinical and demographic metadata were provided uncurated, with the amount varying by source and participant.

Unmatched junction bases come to 2, with V trimmed by 5 bases and J by 3 bases. The CDR3 starts with the cysteine, ends with the phenylalanine, and has 14 residues. Only the CDR3 DNA stays, 42 bases, in frame from base 1. CDR1 and CDR2, per the germline V gene, are SGHRS and YFSETQ. The immunoSEQ Assay, a bias-controlled multiplex PCR, was used to amplify TCRbeta CDR3 regions from genomic DNA. In the source study's methods: Within the assay, amplification of reference gene primers was used to estimate how many nucleated cells each sample contained. To quantify the absolute abundance of each unique TCRbeta CDR3 rearrangement, sequence reads were collapsed and filtered. For each sample, productive Simpson clonality was calculated as the square root of Simpson's diversity index across productive rearrangements. In TCRdb, the immuneACCESS table is reduced to in-frame sequences with V and J assigned. These tables do not hold every clone; where another copy was compared, an unresolved V gene accounts for under half, and the others remain unexplained. V, J and clone size derive from that table, while D and trimming were established from the DNA sequence. In all, the sample holds under 150,000 clones, and 75% to 90% of those were seen once. About 13% of the sample is taken by the ten largest.

Sample: peripheral blood. The source is a human donor in a cohort sampled during active COVID-19. The rearranged segments are TRBV5-1 and TRBJ2-1, with 10 central nucleotides matching TRBD1. The bases read TGCGCCAGCAGTCGGGACAGGGGCTACAATGAGCAGTTCTTC. This sequence encodes CASSRDRGYNEQFF.